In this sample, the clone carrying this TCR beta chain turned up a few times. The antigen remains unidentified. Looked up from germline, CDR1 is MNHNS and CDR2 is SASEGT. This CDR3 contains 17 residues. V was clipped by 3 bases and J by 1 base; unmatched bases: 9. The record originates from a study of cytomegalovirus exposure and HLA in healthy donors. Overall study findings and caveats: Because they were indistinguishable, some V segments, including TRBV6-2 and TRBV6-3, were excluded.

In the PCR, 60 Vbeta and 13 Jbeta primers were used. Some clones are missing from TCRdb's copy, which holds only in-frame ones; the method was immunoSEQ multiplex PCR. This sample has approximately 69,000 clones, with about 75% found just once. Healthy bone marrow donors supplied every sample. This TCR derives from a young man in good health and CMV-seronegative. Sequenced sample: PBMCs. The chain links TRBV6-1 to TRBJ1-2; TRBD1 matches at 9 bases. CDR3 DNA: TGTGCCAGCAGTGATTCCGGGACAGGGTGGGGTAACTATGGCTACACCTTC. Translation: CASSDSGTGWGNYGYTF.